These 14 T cell receptor beta chains were all obtained from the same sample, sequenced in a study of sequential checkpoint blockade in melanoma. Assay: immunoSEQ multiplex PCR; the TCRdb copy retains only in-frame clones and omits some. The sample lists about 11,000 clones, 55% to 70% seen once, with 15% to 20% in the top ten. Treatment noted: randomized to nivolumab then ipilimumab (arm A) or the reverse (arm B). The sequences come from CD8+ T cells sorted from blood (inferred from file names), collected from a patient given nivolumab and ipilimumab in sequence. The receptors originated from a human donor with melanoma.

Sample share makes this clone medium-sized. This chain joins TRBV6-5 and TRBJ2-7; TRBD1 is a possible D gene (6 bases). CDR3 length: 12 amino acids. V lost 7 bases and J lost 1, with 8 bases in between. Germline V gene sequence: CDR1 MNHEY, CDR2 SVGAGI. CDR3 in amino acids: CASIGQSYEQYF. The CDR3 DNA reads TGTGCCAGCATCGGACAGTCCTACGAGCAGTACTTC.

This chain joins TRBV4-2 and TRBJ1-5; D might be TRBD1 (5 bases). Germline-derived CDR1 and CDR2 are LGHNA and YNFKEQ. This CDR3 comprises 17 residues. Deletions cut 0 bases from V and 4 bases from J, with 16 bases between. The CDR3 region has the DNA TGTGCCAGCAGCCAAGACGAATCAGGGTTGGGTAATCAGCCCCAGCATTTT. Translating it yields CASSQDESGLGNQPQHF.

The chain recombines TRBV2 with TRBJ2-5, with D tentatively TRBD2 (6 bases). The CDR3 has 14 amino acids. Trimming pared 0 bases from V and 5 bases from J, leaving 10 bases between. Germline CDR1 is SNHLY and CDR2 is FYNNEI. The CDR3: CASSEAAGRETQYF. CDR3 in DNA: TGTGCCAGCAGTGAAGCCGCGGGACGGGAGACCCAGTACTTC.

The rearrangement joins TRBV19 to TRBJ1-1, with D perhaps TRBD1 (5 bases). In germline, CDR1 is LNHDA, CDR2 SQIVND (reference sequence). This CDR3 comprises 15 residues. Trimming pared 0 bases from V and 1 base from J, leaving 9 bases between. The CDR3 sequence is CASSIDWGENTEAFF. CDR3 nucleotide sequence: TGTGCCAGTAGTATAGATTGGGGGGAGAACACTGAAGCTTTCTTT.

This clone came up once. The chain combines TRBV4-3 with TRBJ2-7, with TRBD2 matching 9 bases. Germline loops: CDR1 LGHNA, CDR2 YSLEER. Losses at the gene ends were 0 bases for V and 3 bases for J; bases not matched to a gene: 3. The CDR3 has 15 residues. The CDR3 nucleotides read TGCGCCAGCAGCCAAGATACTAGCGGGTTCTACGAGCAGTACTTC. Translating it yields CASSQDTSGFYEQYF.

This chain connects TRBV5-1 to TRBJ2-1; 10 bases map to TRBD2. CDR1 is SGHRS, CDR2 YFSETQ, per germline. The V and J ends lost 5 bases and 5 bases, in that order; junction bases with no gene match: 4. This CDR3 has 14 residues. The DNA for the CDR3 is TGCGCCAGCAGAGCGGGAGGGCCCAACAATGAGCAGTTCTTC. It codes for CASRAGGPNNEQFF.

V and J are TRBV28 and TRBJ2-7; TRBD2 might be the D (5 bases). Trimming cost V 3 bases and J 6 bases, with 6 bases left between them. CDR3 length: 11 residues. CDR1 and CDR2 from the germline V gene are MDHEN and SYDVKM. CDR3 loop: CASSFGSEQYF. The CDR3 coding sequence is TGTGCCAGCAGTTTTGGGAGCGAGCAGTACTTC.

The chain employs TRBV19 and TRBJ1-4; D gene uncertain. This CDR3 is 12 amino acids long. V was clipped by 11 bases and J by 8 bases, with 15 bases between them. Looked up from germline, CDR1 is LNHDA and CDR2 is SQIVND (reference sequence). CDR3 residues: CAVGGETEKLFF. The CDR3 coding sequence is TGTGCCGTCGGCGGGGAGACAGAAAAACTGTTTTTT.

This rearrangement joins TRBV11-3 to TRBJ1-1, with D unclear. Trimming took off 2 bases at V and 4 bases at J, with 11 bases between the two ends. CDR1 and CDR2 from the germline V gene are SGHNT and YENEEA. The CDR3 length is 14 residues. The CDR3 region is CASSLRRGFTEAFF. The CDR3 DNA follows: TGTGCCAGCAGCTTACGTCGCGGTTTCACTGAAGCTTTCTTT.

This clone was counted between two and nine times. The V and J genes are TRBV4-1 and TRBJ1-1; D unresolved. Trimming removed 6 bases from V and 1 base from J, with 15 bases in between. CDR1 MGHRA and CDR2 YSYEKL come from the germline V gene. This CDR3 comprises 15 residues. DNA for the CDR3: TGCGCCAGCAGTCAGAAGGAGGGTCCGAACACTGAAGCTTTCTTT. This translates into CASSQKEGPNTEAFF.

J is TRBJ1-1 and V is TRBV19; TRBD1 might be the D (6 bases). V was pared by 7 bases and J by 8 bases, with 11 bases between. This CDR3 has 11 residues. Looked up from germline, CDR1 is LNHDA and CDR2 is SQIVND (reference sequence). As DNA, the CDR3 is TGTGCCAGTATTCGGACAGAAGAAGCTTTCTTT. Translation: CASIRTEEAFF.

This clone was picked up one time. The CDR3 DNA is TGTGCCAGCAGCCTCGAGACAGGGCATAACACTGAAGCTTTCTTT. This encodes CASSLETGHNTEAFF. The V and J genes are TRBV11-3 and TRBJ1-1; TRBD1 aligns across 7 bases. With V trimmed by 5 bases and J by 2 bases, 8 bases remained unmatched. CDR1 SGHNT and CDR2 YENEEA come from the germline V gene. The CDR3 spans 15 residues.

Sample share makes this clone medium-sized. This chain uses TRBV19 with TRBJ2-1; 10 bases agree with TRBD2. The germline CDR1 and CDR2 sequences are LNHDA and SQIVND (reference sequence). This CDR3 is 17 amino acids long. V lost 3 bases and J lost 1; bases outside the gene matches: 6. CDR3 sequence: CASSISSGSWSYNEQFF. The CDR3, as DNA: TGTGCCAGTAGTATCTCTAGCGGGAGTTGGTCCTACAATGAGCAGTTCTTC.

The V and J genes are TRBV7-9 and TRBJ1-5; tentatively, D is TRBD1 (6 bases). This CDR3 has 14 residues. Per germline, CDR1 SEHNR and CDR2 FQNEAQ (reference sequence). Trimming shortened V by 5 bases and J by 6 bases, and 14 bases separated the two germline ends. The CDR3 DNA is TGTGCCAGCAGCCCCCAGGGGCTATTTCAGCCCCAGCATTTT. Its translation is CASSPQGLFQPQHF. The full variable domain, its missing parts supplied by reference TRBV7-9 and TRBJ1-5, is DTGVSQNPRHKITKRGQNVTFRCDPISEHNRLYWYRQTLGQGPEFLTYFQNEAQLEKSRLLSDRFSAERPKGSFSTLEIQRTEQGDSAMYLCASSPQGLFQPQHFGDGTRLSIL.